This TCR beta chain came from a study of radiotherapy plus CTLA-4 blockade in lung cancer. Study-level points and caveats: Reports identified early blood T cell clone dynamics, with interferon-beta, as the best response predictor.

Some clones are missing from TCRdb's copy, which holds only in-frame ones; the method was immunoSEQ multiplex PCR. The sample lists just under 60,000 clones; under 75% were seen once. CDR1 MNHEY and CDR2 SVGAGI come from the germline V gene. CDR3 length equals 15 residues. Trimming removed 2 bases from V and 8 bases from J; junction bases left unmatched: 11. As regards this clone: Antigen unknown.

The source is a human donor with non-small cell lung cancer whose response to radiotherapy plus ipilimumab could not be evaluated. The sequencing used peripheral blood, collected from a patient treated with radiotherapy plus ipilimumab. The chain has TRBV6-5 and TRBJ1-2; the match to TRBD1 covers 7 bases. CDR3 coding DNA: TGTGCCAGCAGTTACCCCGGGACAGTCTCTGACGGCTACACCTTC. Its protein is CASSYPGTVSDGYTF.